Following are 17 T cell receptor beta chains from one sample sequenced in a study of tumor-infiltrating lymphocytes in primary liver carcinoma. It was unsorted whole blood that yielded blood RNA, and germline DNA was also extracted. From around 530 ng of total RNA, TCR beta-specific cDNA was reverse-transcribed using a constant-region primer. Amplification in three nested multiplex PCR rounds with slightly modified ARM-PCR gave rise to TCR beta libraries. It was with TRBV1-TRBV30 forward primers and a C-beta reverse primer that the first two PCR rounds were run, at 10 cycles each. TCRdb re-called the multiplex PCR reads with MiXCR, one entry per CDR3 protein. The profile covers about 300,000 distinct CDR3 sequences, with 55% to 65% appearing a single time and roughly 8.6% taken by the ten largest. Sequencing used peripheral blood. All receptors come from a man aged 35-49 years with primary liver carcinoma and hepatitis B virus infection.

The chain couples TRBV14 to TRBJ2-4, with a weak D call TRBD2 (7 bases). This CDR3 contains 19 residues. Germline V gene sequence: CDR1 SGHDN, CDR2 FVKESK. Trimming stripped 1 base from V and 9 bases from J, with 28 bases between. The CDR3 reads CASSQGGGVPPIARTIQYF. For the CDR3, the DNA is TGTGCCAGCAGCCAAGGGGGGGGCGTTCCCCCGATAGCCAGAACCATTCAGTACTTC.

This clonotype has a single count. The chain has TRBV12-3 or TRBV12-4 and TRBJ2-1; no firm D call. This CDR3 has 14 amino acids. Trimming cost V 4 bases and J 2 bases, with 9 bases left between them. Here the CDR3 reads CASSSSRTYNEQFF. As DNA, the CDR3 is TGTGCCAGCAGTTCTTCCCGCACCTACAATGAGCAGTTCTTC.

Details on this clonotype: One end of the junction does not line up with germline, which may come from a read error. V gene TRBV30 combines with J gene TRBJ1-2; TRBD1 is a possible D gene (5 bases). The CDR3 contains 11 residues. From germline, CDR1 is GTSNPN and CDR2 SVGIG (reference sequence). CDR3 nucleotides: TGTGCCTGGGACAGCGGGTATGGCTACAGCTTC. This codes for CAWDSGYGYSF.

There are many counts of this clonotype. This chain joins TRBV6-1 and TRBJ1-5, with 7 bases lining up with TRBD1. The trim removed 5 bases at V and 4 bases at J, leaving 5 bases unmatched. Germline assignment: CDR1 MNHNS and CDR2 SASEGT. The CDR3 runs to 14 residues. This CDR3 is CASSYRGSNQPQHF. In DNA, the CDR3 is TGTGCCAGCAGTTACAGGGGTAGTAATCAGCCCCAGCATTTT.

With respect to this clonotype: A read error may account for a junction end that differs from germline. The rearrangement links TRBV11-2 to TRBJ2-1; TRBD1 matches 7 bases. Germline V gives CDR1 SGHAT, CDR2 FQNNGV. The CDR3 sequence is 17 residues long. The CDR3 is CATSLGRGGISYDEQFF. The CDR3 DNA follows: TGTGCCACCAGCTTAGGTCGAGGGGGCATCTCCTACGATGAGCAGTTCTTC.

This clonotype was observed a handful of times. The V and J genes are TRBV24-1 and TRBJ2-3; D remains unclear. The CDR3 consists of 14 residues. Germline CDR1 reads KGHDR; CDR2 reads SFDVKD. V was cut by 4 bases and J by 2 bases, with 9 bases left in between. CDR3 amino acids: CATSDSVPTDTQYF. DNA for the CDR3: TGTGCCACCAGTGACTCTGTCCCCACAGATACGCAGTATTTT.

As concerns this clonotype: One base away lies a much larger clone, so this may be a sequencing read error. The V call is TRBV6-6, the J call TRBJ2-5, with a weak D call TRBD2 (6 bases). CDR1 MNHNY and CDR2 SVGAGI come from the germline V gene (reference sequence). The V end lost 6 bases, the J end lost 2 bases, and 13 bases lay between the germline ends. The CDR3 consists of 14 residues. The CDR3 reads CASSRGRGQETQYF. The CDR3 DNA follows: TGTGCCAGCAGCCGCGGACGGGGGCAAGAGACCCAGTACTTC.

At least ten counts were recorded for this clonotype. This chain connects TRBV7-8 to TRBJ2-5; D remains unclear. The CDR3 spans 10 residues. V was pared by 4 bases and J by 5 bases, with 2 bases between. Germline CDR1 is SGHVS and CDR2 is FQNEAQ. The CDR3 reads CASSSETQYF. The CDR3 DNA reads as TGTGCCAGCAGCTCCGAGACCCAGTACTTC.

With regard to this clonotype: The junction differs from germline at one of its ends, possibly a read error. The chain is built from TRBV5-1 and TRBJ1-1, with D possibly being TRBD1 (5 bases). The CDR3 totals 15 residues. Germline lookup yields CDR1 SGHRS and CDR2 YFSETQ. The CDR3 nucleotides read TGCGCCAGCAGCTTGGCCACGGGGACGAACACTAAAGCTTTCTTT. Translating it yields CASSLATGTNTKAFF.

To note about this clonotype: One base away lies a much larger clone, so this may be a sequencing read error. The V call is TRBV7-9, the J call TRBJ2-7; D might be TRBD1 or TRBD2, each matching 5 bases. V lost 2 bases and J lost 4, with 12 bases in between. CDR3 size: 14 residues. Germline loops: CDR1 SEHNR, CDR2 FQNEAQ (reference sequence). The CDR3 region is CASSLHGDLYEQYF. The CDR3, as DNA: TGTGCCAGCAGCTTACATGGGGACCTATACGAGCAGTACTTC.

This clonotype was recorded at least ten times. The chain employs TRBV10-3 and TRBJ2-1, with 7 bases aligning to TRBD2. This CDR3 has 14 residues. The trim removed 4 bases at V and 6 bases at J, leaving 6 bases unmatched. Germline lookup yields CDR1 ENHRY and CDR2 SYGVKD. This CDR3 reads CAISVSGQINEQFF. CDR3 in DNA: TGTGCCATCAGTGTTAGCGGGCAAATCAATGAGCAGTTCTTC.

For this clonotype: A much more abundant neighbour one base away suggests this may be a read error. V is TRBV6-5 and J is TRBJ1-4, with unresolved D. The germline V gene has CDR1 MNHEY and CDR2 SVGAGI. The V and J ends lost 4 bases and 10 bases respectively, with 13 bases between them. CDR3 length: 13 residues. The CDR3 nucleotides are TGTGCCAGCAGTTTCTTGCACGGGAGAAAACTGTTTTTT. Residues: CASSFLHGRKLFF.

In its sample, this clonotype was seen a few times. The V and J genes are TRBV6-1 and TRBJ2-2; 7 positions agree with TRBD2. The length of the CDR3 is 15 residues. With V trimmed by 2 bases and J by 6 bases, 6 bases remained unmatched. Germline V gene data show CDR1 as MNHNS and CDR2 as SASEGT. Written as DNA, the CDR3 is TGTGCCAGCAGTGAAATTGGCGGGAGCGCCGGGGAGCTGTTTTTT. Translating gives CASSEIGGSAGELFF.

This clonotype was seen a handful of times. V is TRBV4-3 and J is TRBJ2-7, with D tentatively TRBD1 or TRBD2 (6 bases each). The length of the CDR3 is 16 residues. Germline CDR1 reads LGHNA; CDR2 reads YSLEER. V was pared by 1 base and J by 2 bases, with 15 bases between. CDR3 sequence reads: CASSQGRGTSTYEQYF. The CDR3 bases are TGCGCCAGCAGCCAAGGGAGGGGGACTTCAACCTACGAGCAGTACTTC.

Notes on this clonotype: One end of the junction is discordant with germline, which a read error may explain. The V and J genes are TRBV11-1 and TRBJ1-6; D is ambiguous. Germline V gives CDR1 SGHAT, CDR2 FQDESV (reference sequence). The CDR3 spans 13 residues. Here the CDR3 reads CASSFEGNSPPHF. The CDR3 coding sequence is TGTGCTAGCAGCTTCGAGGGTAATTCACCCCCCCACTTT. The full variable domain, its missing parts supplied by reference TRBV11-1 and TRBJ1-6, is EAEVAQSPRYKITEKSQAVAFWCDPISGHATLYWYRQILGQGPELLVQFQDESVVDDSQLPKDRFSAERLKGVDSTLKIQPAELGDSAMYLCASSFEGNSPPHFGNGTRLTVT.

The chain carries TRBV7-3 and TRBJ1-2; the D gene is possibly TRBD1 (6 bases). CDR1 is SGHTA and CDR2 is FQGTGA in the germline V gene. With 5 bases removed from V and 2 bases from J, the gap between germline ends came to 12 bases. The length of the CDR3 is 14 residues. As DNA, the CDR3 is TGTGCCAGCAGCCCAACAGGGCCCAACTATGGCTACACCTTC. Protein product: CASSPTGPNYGYTF.

The sample holds many counts of this clonotype. This chain uses TRBV29-1 with TRBJ1-1; tentative D call: TRBD1 (6 bases). Germline CDR1 SQVTM, CDR2 ANQGSEA. CDR3 length: 15 amino acids. Trimming removed 6 bases from V and 6 bases from J, with 23 bases in between. CDR3 bases: TGCAGCGTCCCATCCCGCGTATCGGGGGGCGCTGAAGCTTTCTTT. Translating it yields CSVPSRVSGGAEAFF.